The 27 T cell receptor beta chains listed next were all sequenced from one sample in a study of regulatory T cells in long-lasting Graves disease listed by TCRdb under 2021. The sample's time point label is to be understood as: newly diagnosed GD, antithyroid drugs for less than 3 months. For both TCR sequencing and RNA sequencing, RNA was extracted from PBMCs using TRIzol. The library was generated by multiplex PCR. Sequencing instrument: Illumina HiSeq 4000. TCR beta libraries were built with iRepertoire HTBI primers and Arm-PCR amplification of CDR3 regions. TCRdb reran the public reads through fastp at Q25 and MiXCR, keeping productive beta chains. One record per CDR3 amino acid sequence lists the most common genes and DNA. The sample has approximately 540,000 distinct CDR3 sequences on record, about 11% of them singletons. Of the sample, approximately 9% is held by the ten largest clones. These data are also associated with another study on T cells in Graves' hyperthyroidism and ophthalmopathy.

Sequenced here: peripheral blood mononuclear cells (PBMCs), sampled at new diagnosis, from a patient treated with antithyroid drugs. The receptors here all came from a woman in her 30s with Graves disease. Donor details come from another sample of the same person, matched by shared clones.

The chain has TRBV12-3 or TRBV12-4 and TRBJ1-1; possible D gene TRBD2, 5 bases. The DNA matches TRBJ2-3 better at its end, which makes the J call doubtful. The CDR3 is 16 residues long. CDR3 DNA: TGTGCCAGCAGCTCAGTCGTAGGTGGGAGTGGGGATACGCAGTATTTT. It is translated as CASSSVVGGSGDTQYF.

This clonotype was recorded a few times. A much larger clonotype is one base distant, so this may be a read error. The chain carries TRBV6-1 and TRBJ1-1; D call uncertain. V shed 3 bases and J shed 1 base, with 6 bases lying between them. In germline, CDR1 is MNHNS, CDR2 SASEGT. The CDR3 runs 13 residues. The CDR3: CASSDRRNTEAFF. CDR3 DNA: TGTGCCAGCAGTGACAGGAGGAACACTGAAGCTTTCTTT.

By share, this clonotype counts as medium-sized. V and J are TRBV12-3 or TRBV12-4 and TRBJ1-1; TRBD1 aligns across 9 bases. With 5 bases clipped from V and 5 bases from J, the junction kept 9 bases outside the gene matches. The CDR3 has 15 residues. CDR3 amino acids: CASSPHRDRETEAFF. DNA for the CDR3: TGTGCCAGCAGTCCACACCGGGACAGGGAGACTGAAGCTTTCTTT.

In this sample, this clonotype turned up many times. The chain recombines TRBV27 with TRBJ1-6; 8 positions agree with TRBD1. V shed 7 bases and J 4 bases; nucleotides not matched to a gene: 3. The CDR3 spans 14 residues. The germline gives CDR1 MNHEY, CDR2 SMNVEV (reference sequence). The CDR3 nucleotides are TGTGCCAGCACGACAGGGGATTATAATTCACCCCTCCACTTT. Translated, it gives CASTTGDYNSPLHF.

As regards this clonotype: This may come from a read error, since a much larger clone is one base off. This chain uses TRBV5-1 with TRBJ2-7, with TRBD1 identical over 9 bases. CDR3 size: 14 residues. The germline V gene encodes CDR1 SGHRS and CDR2 YFSETQ. V trimming: 1 base; J trimming: 5 bases; junction bases outside the gene matches: 4. In DNA form, the CDR3 reads TGCGCCAGCAGCTTGACAGGGGGCAGGAACGAGCAGTACTTC. This sequence encodes CASSLTGGRNEQYF.

As concerns this clonotype: This sequence may be a read error, since a much larger clone differs from it by one base. Lacking the conserved final phenylalanine or tryptophan, this CDR3 likely reflects a read error. The V and J genes are TRBV20-1 and TRBJ1-1, with D perhaps matching TRBD1 (6 bases). This CDR3 is 13 amino acids long. Looked up from germline, CDR1 is DFQATT and CDR2 is SNEGSKA (reference sequence). The CDR3 is CSTLSGQNTEAFL. For the CDR3, the DNA is TGCAGCACCTTGTCGGGACAGAACACTGAAGCTTTCTTG.

This clonotype was picked up many times. The chain recombines TRBV6-1 with TRBJ2-5; 9 bases align to TRBD2. Trimming cost V 2 bases and J 3 bases; bases outside gene matches: 7. The CDR3 sequence is 16 residues long. From germline, CDR1 is MNHNS and CDR2 SASEGT. CDR3 sequence: CASSELASGDEETQYF. The CDR3 DNA is TGTGCCAGCAGTGAATTGGCTAGCGGGGACGAAGAGACCCAGTACTTC.

On this clonotype: Just one base apart from a much larger clone, this may be a read error. This chain links TRBV7-9 with TRBJ1-4; no definite D call. CDR3 length equals 14 residues. Per germline, CDR1 SEHNR and CDR2 FQNEAQ (reference sequence). This chain's CDR3 is CAGSLSGRNEKLFF. The CDR3 DNA reads as TGTGCCGGCAGCTTAAGTGGGCGGAATGAAAAACTGTTTTTT.

This clonotype was seen repeatedly, ten times or more. V is TRBV6-1 and J is TRBJ1-1; D uncertain. Trimming removed 0 bases at V and 5 bases at J, with 10 bases between. The CDR3 totals 14 residues. Germline assignment: CDR1 MNHNS and CDR2 SASEGT. This chain's CDR3 is CASSEASGRTEAFF. CDR3 sequence (DNA): TGTGCCAGCAGTGAAGCATCAGGACGAACTGAAGCTTTCTTT.

Ten or more counts support this clonotype. J is TRBJ2-7 and V is TRBV13, with TRBD2 matching 7 bases. V gave up 3 bases and J gave up 0 bases; unmatched junction bases: 8. This CDR3 comprises 16 residues. Germline CDR1 PRHDT, CDR2 FYEKMQ (reference sequence). Here the CDR3 reads CASSFAERGLSYEQYF. CDR3 coding DNA: TGTGCCAGCAGCTTCGCCGAGCGGGGACTCTCCTACGAGCAGTACTTC.

This clonotype was counted ten times or more. The V gene is TRBV7-2, the J gene TRBJ2-1; tentatively, D is TRBD2 (5 bases). The CDR3 is 19 residues long. Germline V gene sequence: CDR1 SGHTA, CDR2 FQGNSA. V lost 1 base, J lost 0 bases, and 19 bases lay in between. Written as DNA, the CDR3 is TGTGCCAGCAGCTTAGAGAGAGGAGGTAGCCGACGCTCCTACAATGAGCAGTTCTTC. Translating it yields CASSLERGGSRRSYNEQFF.

The rearrangement joins TRBV9 to TRBJ2-5; 8 bases are shared with TRBD2. CDR3 length equals 17 residues. Germline V gene lookup returns CDR1 SGDLS and CDR2 YYNGEE. The junction had 8 bases not matched to a gene; V was cut back by 0 bases and J by 1 base. The CDR3 is CASSVDSGGGGQETQYF. DNA of the CDR3: TGTGCCAGCAGCGTAGATTCCGGGGGGGGGGGCCAAGAGACCCAGTACTTC.

This clonotype was recorded at least ten times. The V and J genes are TRBV11-2 and TRBJ2-1, with D perhaps being TRBD1 or TRBD2 (6 bases each). V was cut by 1 base and J by 9 bases, with 19 bases left in between. The CDR3 contains 16 residues. In germline, CDR1 is SGHAT, CDR2 FQNNGV. As DNA, the CDR3 is TGTGCCAGCAGCTTAGCGCCTAACGTGGGGGGCGGTGAGCAGTTCTTC. Translating it yields CASSLAPNVGGGEQFF.

On this clonotype: A read error may be the cause here, since a much bigger clone is one base away. The V gene is TRBV2, the J gene TRBJ2-4; D is tentatively TRBD1 or TRBD2 (5 bases each). The V and J ends lost 7 bases and 5 bases respectively, with 12 bases between them. The CDR3 contains 13 residues. The germline V gene encodes CDR1 SNHLY and CDR2 FYNNEI. CDR3 sequence: CASKGTGENIQYF. DNA of the CDR3: TGTGCCAGCAAAGGGACCGGAGAAAACATTCAGTACTTC.

On this clonotype: One base separates it from a far larger clone, so it is likely a read error. The chain couples TRBV12-3 or TRBV12-4 to TRBJ2-1, with D perhaps TRBD1 (6 bases). Deletions cut 6 bases from V and 0 bases from J, with 27 bases between. The CDR3 contains 20 residues. The DNA for the CDR3 is TGTGCCAGCAGCTTACAACCTAAGACACAGGGTACAAGCTCCTACAATGAGCAGTTCTTC. This sequence encodes CASSLQPKTQGTSSYNEQFF.

As for this clonotype: A much more abundant neighbour one base away suggests this may be a read error. The chain carries TRBV2 and TRBJ2-5; 7 bases map to TRBD1. The CDR3 covers 14 residues. Per the germline V gene, CDR1 is SNHLY and CDR2 is FYNNEI. V shed 6 bases, J shed 2 bases, and the junction held 6 bases outside the gene matches. The CDR3 sequence: CASRQTGDQETQYF. In nucleotides, the CDR3 is TGTGCCAGCAGACAAACAGGGGATCAAGAGACCCAGTACTTC.

This chain joins TRBV5-1 and TRBJ2-4, with TRBD2 identical over 8 bases. Germline CDR1 and CDR2: SGHRS and YFSETQ. Trimming removed 2 bases from V and 5 bases from J; junction bases left unmatched: 6. The CDR3 contains 15 residues. The CDR3 DNA sequence: TGCGCCAGCAGCTTATCTAGCGGGTACCAAAACATTCAGTACTTC. It codes for CASSLSSGYQNIQYF.

The V gene is TRBV27, the J gene TRBJ2-2; TRBD1 is a possible D gene (5 bases). In germline, CDR1 is MNHEY, CDR2 SMNVEV (reference sequence). The V and J ends lost 5 bases and 1 base respectively, with 14 bases between them. The CDR3 contains 16 residues. CDR3 sequence reads: CASSPRQLLNTGELFF. The CDR3 nucleotides are TGTGCCAGCAGTCCGAGACAGTTACTGAACACCGGGGAGCTGTTTTTT.

The chain joins TRBV15 to TRBJ2-4; 7 positions match TRBD1. There are 14 residues in the CDR3. CDR1 and CDR2 from the germline V gene are LNHNV and YYDKDF (reference sequence). J lost 12 bases, V lost 5 bases, and 13 bases had no gene match. The DNA of the CDR3 is TGTGCCACCAGCCAGACAGGGACGCTGGACACTCAGTACTTC. Protein: CATSQTGTLDTQYF. The whole variable domain, remainder taken from reference TRBV15 and TRBJ2-4, is DAMVIQNPRYQVTQFGKPVTLSCSQTLNHNVMYWYQQKSSQAPKLLFHYYDKDFNNEADTPDNFQSRRPNTSFCFLDIRSPGLGDTAMYLCATSQTGTLDTQYFGAGTRLSVL.

The table lists this clonotype with many counts. The chain joins TRBV2 to TRBJ2-1; TRBD1 matches 11 bases. Germline V gives CDR1 SNHLY, CDR2 FYNNEI. V shed 5 bases and J 4 bases; nucleotides not matched to a gene: 7. CDR3 size: 16 residues. CDR3 DNA sequence: TGTGCCAGCAGTATGTCCCGGGACAGGGGGTACAATGAGCAGTTCTTC. Amino acids: CASSMSRDRGYNEQFF.

About this clonotype itself: This sequence may be a read error, since a much larger clone differs from it by one base. Likely a read error: the CDR3 ends without its conserved phenylalanine or tryptophan. The V and J genes are TRBV7-2 and TRBJ2-1; 7 nucleotides align to TRBD1. With 3 bases clipped from V and 5 bases from J, the junction kept 4 bases outside the gene matches. This CDR3 is built from 14 residues. Germline V gene sequence: CDR1 SGHTA, CDR2 FQGNSA. DNA for the CDR3: TGTGCCAGCAGCTTCCGACAGGGAGACAATGAGCAGTTCTCC. Its protein is CASSFRQGDNEQFS.

The sample holds a few counts of this clonotype. V usage is TRBV11-1 and J usage is TRBJ2-7, with a weak D call TRBD1 (5 bases). Germline V gene data show CDR1 as SGHAT and CDR2 as FQDESV (reference sequence). The CDR3 extends over 15 amino acids. V lost 4 bases and J lost 6, with 19 bases in between. This chain's CDR3 is CASSWNGGQGIEQYF. In nucleotides, the CDR3 is TGTGCCAGCAGCTGGAACGGTGGGCAGGGAATCGAGCAGTACTTC.

In its sample, this clonotype was seen a few times. The rearrangement links TRBV29-1 to TRBJ2-1; D call uncertain. This CDR3 has 11 residues. V shed 3 bases and J shed 15 bases, with 15 bases lying between them. Germline-derived CDR1 and CDR2 are SQVTM and ANQGSEA. The CDR3 DNA follows: TGCAGCGTTGATCCCCCCGAGGCTTCGTTCTTC. Translating gives CSVDPPEASFF.

This clonotype was seen at least ten times. The chain links TRBV27 to TRBJ2-1; the D gene could be TRBD1 or TRBD2 (5 bases each). This CDR3 region has 14 residues. Germline V gives CDR1 MNHEY, CDR2 SMNVEV (reference sequence). Trimming cost V 3 bases and J 4 bases, with 10 bases left between them. The CDR3, as DNA: TGTGCCAGCAGTTTTGGGACCTCATACAATGAGCAGTTCTTC. Its protein product is CASSFGTSYNEQFF.

The chain combines TRBV29-1 with TRBJ2-6; D could derive from TRBD1 or TRBD2 (5 bases each). The CDR3 contains 16 residues. Germline assignment: CDR1 SQVTM and CDR2 ANQGSEA. Trimming removed 6 bases at V and 0 bases at J, with 15 bases between. Here the CDR3 DNA reads TGCAGCGTGGGGGACGATGGGAGCTCTGGGGCCAACGTCCTGACTTTC. It specifies CSVGDDGSSGANVLTF.

This clonotype was seen a few times. The chain employs TRBV14 and TRBJ2-7, with D unresolved. This CDR3 has 14 residues. The germline CDR1 and CDR2 sequences are SGHDN and FVKESK. Trimming shortened V by 5 bases and J by 3 bases, and 14 bases separated the two germline ends. The CDR3 DNA reads as TGTGCCAGCAGCTCGTTTGCCAGTTTCTACGAGCAGTACTTC. It is translated as CASSSFASFYEQYF. The complete variable domain, with remaining parts taken from reference TRBV14 and TRBJ2-7, reads EAGVTQFPSHSVIEKGQTVTLRCDPISGHDNLYWYRRVMGKEIKFLLHFVKESKQDESGMPNNRFLAERTGGTYSTLKVQPAELEDSGVYFCASSSFASFYEQYFGPGTRLTVT.

Ten or more counts support this clonotype. The rearrangement links TRBV10-1 to TRBJ1-1, with 7 bases lining up with TRBD1. CDR1 is WNHNN and CDR2 is SYGVQD in the germline V gene (reference sequence). The V and J ends lost 7 bases and 1 base, in that order; junction bases with no gene match: 3. This CDR3 is built from 13 residues. CDR3 coding DNA: TGCGCCAGCAAGGGACAGCCGAACACTGAAGCTTTCTTT. This gives the protein CASKGQPNTEAFF.